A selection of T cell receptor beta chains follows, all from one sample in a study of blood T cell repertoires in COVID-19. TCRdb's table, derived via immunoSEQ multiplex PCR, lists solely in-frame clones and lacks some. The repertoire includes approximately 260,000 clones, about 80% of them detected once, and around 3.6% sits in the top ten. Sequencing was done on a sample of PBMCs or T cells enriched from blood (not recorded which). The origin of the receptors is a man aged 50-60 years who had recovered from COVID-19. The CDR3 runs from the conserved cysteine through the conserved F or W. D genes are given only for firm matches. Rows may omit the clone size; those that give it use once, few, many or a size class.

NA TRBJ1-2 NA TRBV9 CASSVLGSGYGYTF TGTGCCAGCAGCGTTCTGGGGTCAGGGTATGGCTACACCTTC
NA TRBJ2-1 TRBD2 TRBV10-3 CAIRDSGGSYNEQFF TGTGCCATCCGAGATAGCGGGGGCTCCTACAATGAGCAGTTCTTC
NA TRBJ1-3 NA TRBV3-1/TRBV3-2 CASSQPGNTIYF TGTGCCAGCAGCCAACCGGGAAACACCATATATTTT
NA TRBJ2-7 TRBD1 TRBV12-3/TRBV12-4 CASSQDRVYEQYF TGTGCCAGCAGCCAAGACAGGGTCTACGAGCAGTACTTC
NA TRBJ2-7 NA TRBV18 CASSPRSGSPYEQYF TGTGCCAGCTCACCAAGGTCCGGGAGCCCCTACGAGCAGTACTTC
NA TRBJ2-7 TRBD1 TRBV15 CATSSAGQGANEQYF TGTGCCACCAGCAGCGCGGGACAGGGGGCGAACGAGCAGTACTTC
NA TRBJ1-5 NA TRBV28 CASTPGLRNQPQHF TGTGCCAGCACCCCCGGGTTGCGCAATCAGCCCCAGCATTTT
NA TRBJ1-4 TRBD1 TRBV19 CASSIWKPGQSEKLFF TGTGCCAGTAGTATTTGGAAACCGGGACAGAGTGAAAAACTGTTTTTT
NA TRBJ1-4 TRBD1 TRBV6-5 CASRDETGSEKLFF TGTGCCAGCAGGGACGAGACAGGGAGTGAAAAACTGTTTTTT
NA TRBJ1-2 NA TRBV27 CASSLAGLNYGYTF TGTGCCAGCAGTTTGGCAGGGCTAAACTATGGCTACACCTTC
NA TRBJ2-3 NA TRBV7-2 CASSPLGQADTQYF TGTGCCAGCAGCCCCCTGGGTCAGGCAGATACGCAGTATTTT
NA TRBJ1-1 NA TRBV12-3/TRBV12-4 CASSLGANTEAFF TGTGCCAGCAGTTTAGGGGCGAACACTGAAGCTTTCTTT
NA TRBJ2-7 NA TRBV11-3 CASSQSSSYEQYF TGTGCCAGCAGCCAGTCGTCCTCCTACGAGCAGTACTTC
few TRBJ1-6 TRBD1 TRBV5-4 CASSNPGGDSYNSPLHF TGTGCCAGCAGCAATCCAGGGGGCGACTCCTATAATTCACCCCTCCACTTT
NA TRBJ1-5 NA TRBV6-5 CASLSSGGVQPQHF TGTGCCAGCCTTTCCTCCGGGGGGGTTCAGCCCCAGCATTTT
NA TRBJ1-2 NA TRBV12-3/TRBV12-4 CASSSTVGSRYTF TGTGCCAGCAGTTCCACAGTCGGGAGCCGCTACACCTTC
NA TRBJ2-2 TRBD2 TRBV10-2 CASSLTSGGRTGELFF TGCGCCAGCAGCTTGACTAGCGGGGGACGGACCGGGGAGCTGTTTTTT
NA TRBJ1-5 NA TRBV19 CASSSDRRSNQPQHF TGTGCCAGTAGTAGCGACAGGCGTAGCAATCAGCCCCAGCATTTT
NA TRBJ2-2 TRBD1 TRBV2 CASSSRGSGELFF TGTGCCAGCAGTTCCAGGGGGTCCGGGGAGCTGTTTTTT
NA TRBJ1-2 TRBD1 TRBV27 CASSDRTGGVYGYTF TGTGCCAGCTCGGACCGGACAGGGGGTGTCTATGGCTACACCTTC
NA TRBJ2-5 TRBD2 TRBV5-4 CASSLGLAGDIGTQYF TGTGCCAGCAGCTTGGGACTAGCGGGAGATATCGGGACCCAGTACTTC